This TCR beta chain was identified in a study of CD8+ T cells in alopecia areata. RNA was extracted and reverse transcribed into cDNA as the sequencing template. Profiling relied on immunoSEQ multiplex PCR, and the TCRdb table lists in-frame clones only, not all of them. The sample consists of 140,000 to 150,000 clones, 62% of them appearing once. Study-level results: More clonal than normal scalp was lesional scalp, particularly alopecia totalis/universalis.

The germline V gene encodes CDR1 MGHDK and CDR2 SYGVNS. The ends were cut back, 7 bases at V and 9 bases at J, with 16 bases in the middle. This CDR3 is 13 amino acids long. As to this clone: The antigen is unknown.

This sequence joins TRBV25-1 and TRBJ2-1, with TRBD2 as a possible D gene (6 bases). The sequencing input was CD8+ T cells sorted from blood. This TCR derives from a human donor in good health. The CDR3 bases are TGTGCCAGCAAATCCGGTGGGGGACTTGAGCAGTTCTTC. It encodes CASKSGGGLEQFF.